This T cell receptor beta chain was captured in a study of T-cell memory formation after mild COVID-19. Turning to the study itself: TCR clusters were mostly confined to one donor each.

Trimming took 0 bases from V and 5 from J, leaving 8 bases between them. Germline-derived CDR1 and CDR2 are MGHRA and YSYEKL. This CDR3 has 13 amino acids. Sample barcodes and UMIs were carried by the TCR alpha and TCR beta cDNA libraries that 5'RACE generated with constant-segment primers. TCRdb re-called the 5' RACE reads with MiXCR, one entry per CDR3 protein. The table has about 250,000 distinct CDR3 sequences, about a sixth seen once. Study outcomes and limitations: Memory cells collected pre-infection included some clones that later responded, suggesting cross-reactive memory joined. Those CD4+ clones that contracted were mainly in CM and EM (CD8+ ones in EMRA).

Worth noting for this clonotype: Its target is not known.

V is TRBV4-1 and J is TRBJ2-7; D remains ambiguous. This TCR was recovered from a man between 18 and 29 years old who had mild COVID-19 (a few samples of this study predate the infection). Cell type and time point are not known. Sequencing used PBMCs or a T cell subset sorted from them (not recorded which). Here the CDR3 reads CASSQDSPDEQYV. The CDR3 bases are TGCGCCAGCAGCCAAGATAGCCCCGACGAGCAGTACGTC.